The 21 T cell receptor beta chains below come from one sample, sequenced in a study of blood T cell repertoires in COVID-19. TCRdb's table, derived via immunoSEQ multiplex PCR, lists solely in-frame clones and lacks some. The sample records over 90,000 clones, roughly 80% being singletons. The sequencing sample was made of peripheral blood. The receptor source for this set is a man older than 75 with active or convalescent COVID-19.

This clone was seen once. This sequence joins TRBV2 and TRBJ1-2, with a tentative D call TRBD1 (5 bases). Germline V gene lookup returns CDR1 SNHLY and CDR2 FYNNEI. This CDR3 contains 13 residues. Trimming took 3 bases from V and 9 from J, leaving 14 bases between them. The CDR3 nucleotides read TGTGCCAGCAGTGAGTCCAGGGCTGGTCGCTACACCTTC. Protein: CASSESRAGRYTF.

This rearrangement joins TRBV7-9 to TRBJ1-1; D is undetermined. Trimming left V 3 bases short and J 1 base short, with 6 bases between. The CDR3 totals 13 residues. Germline values: CDR1 SEHNR, CDR2 FQNEAQ (reference sequence). The DNA of the CDR3 is TGTGCCAGCAGCTTTCTTTCGAACACTGAAGCTTTCTTT. Residues: CASSFLSNTEAFF. The full variable domain, rest sourced from reference TRBV7-9 and TRBJ1-1, is DTGVSQNPRHKITKRGQNVTFRCDPISEHNRLYWYRQTLGQGPEFLTYFQNEAQLEKSRLLSDRFSAERPKGSFSTLEIQRTEQGDSAMYLCASSFLSNTEAFFGQGTRLTVV.

The chain has TRBV2 and TRBJ1-5, with 8 positions matching TRBD1. This CDR3 is 18 amino acids long. Trimming cost V 3 bases and J 3 bases; bases outside gene matches: 13. Germline V gene data show CDR1 as SNHLY and CDR2 as FYNNEI. CDR3: CASSDEWDRREINQPQHF. The CDR3 DNA sequence: TGTGCCAGCAGTGATGAGTGGGACAGGCGAGAAATCAATCAGCCCCAGCATTTT.

The chain recombines TRBV5-1 with TRBJ2-4, with 7 bases that match TRBD1. The CDR3 totals 16 residues. CDR1 is SGHRS, CDR2 YFSETQ, per germline. With V trimmed by 5 bases and J by 0 bases, 8 bases remained unmatched. The CDR3 nucleotides are TGCGCCAGCAGTTTTGGACAGGCAGTAGCCAAAAACATTCAGTACTTC. Translated: CASSFGQAVAKNIQYF.

V gene TRBV2 combines with J gene TRBJ1-5; D uncertain. Germline V gene lookup returns CDR1 SNHLY and CDR2 FYNNEI. V lost 1 base and J 0 bases, leaving 7 bases between the germline ends. The CDR3 extends over 15 amino acids. The CDR3 spells CASSEGRNSNQPQHF. The CDR3 DNA follows: TGTGCCAGCAGTGAAGGGCGGAATAGCAATCAGCCCCAGCATTTT.

V usage is TRBV18 and J usage is TRBJ2-3; 12 bases align to TRBD2. Unmatched junction bases numbered 5, after V lost 6 bases and J lost 4 bases. Germline CDR1 and CDR2: KGHSH and LQKENI. The CDR3 is 15 amino acids. As DNA, the CDR3 is TGTGCCAGCTCCCTGGGACTAGCGGGTGCAGATACGCAGTATTTT. Its protein product is CASSLGLAGADTQYF.

The chain joins TRBV7-2 to TRBJ1-2; a possible D gene is TRBD1 (5 bases). The CDR3 has 15 amino acids. Trimming removed 4 bases at V and 2 bases at J, with 14 bases between. Germline CDR1 and CDR2: SGHTA and FQGNSA. CDR3 sequence reads: CASSSQGRVNYGYTF. The DNA of the CDR3 is TGTGCCAGCAGCTCCCAGGGTCGGGTGAACTATGGCTACACCTTC.

The V call is TRBV7-9, the J call TRBJ2-7; 8 bases are shared with TRBD2. J was trimmed by 3 bases and V by 5 bases; bases with no gene match: 6. This CDR3 contains 14 residues. The germline V gene has CDR1 SEHNR and CDR2 FQNEAQ (reference sequence). CDR3 DNA: TGTGCCAGCAGCGTATTAGCGGGGTACTACGAGCAGTACTTC. Translated, it gives CASSVLAGYYEQYF. Using reference TRBV7-9 and TRBJ2-7 for the parts outside the CDR3, the full variable domain is DTGVSQNPRHKITKRGQNVTFRCDPISEHNRLYWYRQTLGQGPEFLTYFQNEAQLEKSRLLSDRFSAERPKGSFSTLEIQRTEQGDSAMYLCASSVLAGYYEQYFGPGTRLTVT.

Remarks on this clone: A much larger clone differs from this one at a single base, so this may be a read error. The gene calls are TRBV5-5 and TRBJ1-1, with D maybe TRBD1 (6 bases). The V and J ends lost 4 bases and 1 base respectively, with 11 bases between them. Germline values: CDR1 SGHKS, CDR2 YYEKEE (reference sequence). The CDR3 spans 14 residues. The CDR3 protein is CASSPVQGNTEAFF. The CDR3 DNA reads as TGTGCCAGCAGCCCCGTACAGGGGAACACTGAAGCTTTCTTT.

This chain links TRBV7-9 with TRBJ2-1; D not resolved. The CDR3 runs to 14 residues. V lost 9 bases to trimming and J lost 1 base, with 13 bases between them. The germline gives CDR1 SEHNR, CDR2 FQNEAQ (reference sequence). DNA for the CDR3: TGTGCCAGTCGAGAAAGATCGTCCTACAATGAGCAGTTCTTC. Its protein is CASRERSSYNEQFF. Supplemented by reference TRBV7-9 and TRBJ2-1, the full variable domain reads DTGVSQNPRHKITKRGQNVTFRCDPISEHNRLYWYRQTLGQGPEFLTYFQNEAQLEKSRLLSDRFSAERPKGSFSTLEIQRTEQGDSAMYLCASRERSSYNEQFFGPGTRLTVL.

This sequence joins TRBV10-3 and TRBJ2-7; possible D gene TRBD2, 6 bases. The CDR3 is 16 amino acids. Germline-derived CDR1 and CDR2 are ENHRY and SYGVKD. V was shortened by 6 bases and J by 3 bases, with 21 bases between the two germline ends. CDR3 DNA: TGTGCCATCAGGACTAGTGCACAAACCAAAATCTACGAGCAGTACTTC. Residues: CAIRTSAQTKIYEQYF.

The chain recombines TRBV18 with TRBJ2-6; 7 bases map to TRBD1. This CDR3 is 18 amino acids long. J was trimmed by 2 bases and V by 4 bases; bases with no gene match: 11. Germline values: CDR1 KGHSH, CDR2 LQKENI. CDR3 bases: TGTGCCAGCTCACTGCCGGACAAGGGGGCAACTGGGGCCAACGTCCTGACTTTC. Residues: CASSLPDKGATGANVLTF.

The gene calls are TRBV6-5 and TRBJ1-4, with D possibly TRBD1 on 6 matching bases. Germline-derived CDR1 and CDR2 are MNHEY and SVGAGI. This CDR3 has 12 residues. Between the trimmed V and J ends, which lost 5 bases and 10 bases, there was a span of 11 bases. The CDR3 DNA follows: TGTGCCAGCAGTCTGGGGGGGCGAAAACTGTTTTTT. As protein: CASSLGGRKLFF.

The chain couples TRBV24-1 to TRBJ2-1; the match to TRBD1 covers 9 bases. With V trimmed by 7 bases and J by 10 bases, 7 bases remained unmatched. Per germline, CDR1 KGHDR and CDR2 SFDVKD. The CDR3 has 13 amino acids. DNA for the CDR3: TGTGCCACCAGCAAACAGGGGGCCGGGGAGCAGTTCTTC. Translating gives CATSKQGAGEQFF.

The rearrangement links TRBV9 to TRBJ2-1; TRBD2 agrees at 8 bases. The CDR3 contains 18 residues. Germline V gene sequence: CDR1 SGDLS, CDR2 YYNGEE. V gave up 4 bases and J gave up 3 bases; unmatched junction bases: 15. The CDR3: CASSPHPGGGPGYNEQFF. The CDR3, as DNA: TGTGCCAGCAGCCCCCACCCAGGCGGGGGGCCCGGCTACAATGAGCAGTTCTTC.

This clone was seen a handful of times. This chain uses TRBV19 with TRBJ1-2; 11 nucleotides line up with TRBD1. Trimming at V came to 6 bases and at J to 7 bases, leaving 4 bases not matched to a gene. This CDR3 is built from 13 residues. In germline, CDR1 is LNHDA, CDR2 SQIVND (reference sequence). The CDR3 nucleotides read TGTGCCAGTAGGGACAGGGGGCGATTTGGCTACACCTTC. This gives the protein CASRDRGRFGYTF.

The rearrangement links TRBV11-3 to TRBJ2-3, with D perhaps TRBD2 (6 bases). The ends were cut back, 5 bases at V and 4 bases at J, with 13 bases in the middle. The CDR3 runs to 14 residues. Germline CDR1 is SGHNT and CDR2 is YENEEA. The CDR3 loop is CASSPGGAPDTQYF. Here the CDR3 DNA reads TGTGCCAGCAGCCCGGGCGGGGCCCCAGATACGCAGTATTTT. Filled out from reference TRBV11-3 and TRBJ2-3, the complete variable domain reads EAGVVQSPRYKIIEKKQPVAFWCNPISGHNTLYWYLQNLGQGPELLIRYENEEAVDDSQLPKDRFSAERLKGVDSTLKIQPAELGDSAVYLCASSPGGAPDTQYFGPGTRLTVL.

In its sample, this clone was seen a few times. The chain uses TRBV3-1 (or the pseudogene TRBV3-2) and TRBJ1-2; 8 bases match TRBD1. Per germline, CDR1 LGHDT and CDR2 YNNKEL (reference sequence). This CDR3 has 18 amino acids. V trimming: 1 base; J trimming: 4 bases; junction bases outside the gene matches: 14. The CDR3 loop is CASSQVILYSGGVYGYTF. CDR3 bases: TGTGCCAGCAGCCAAGTTATCCTTTACTCAGGGGGCGTCTATGGCTACACCTTC.

This clone was seen a handful of times. The chain uses TRBV19 and TRBJ1-6; D is possibly TRBD1 (5 bases). Germline CDR1 LNHDA, CDR2 SQIVND (reference sequence). V was trimmed by 4 bases and J by 0 bases, leaving 10 bases between them. This CDR3 has 16 amino acids. Written as DNA, the CDR3 is TGTGCCAGTAGTAGCCGGGGGAACTCCTATAATTCACCCCTCCACTTT. Its translation is CASSSRGNSYNSPLHF.

This chain links TRBV25-1 with TRBJ1-6, with 9 positions matching TRBD1. Looked up from germline, CDR1 is MGHDK and CDR2 is SYGVNS. This CDR3 spans 14 amino acids. J lost 10 bases, V lost 6 bases, and 7 bases had no gene match. In DNA, the CDR3 is TGTGCCAGCAGGGCCCCGACAGGGGGATCACCCCTCCACTTT. Translated: CASRAPTGGSPLHF. The variable domain in full, completed from reference TRBV25-1 and TRBJ1-6, reads EADIYQTPRYLVIGTGKKITLECSQTMGHDKMYWYQQDPGMELHLIHYSYGVNSTEKGDLSSESTVSRIRTEHFPLTLESARPSHTSQYLCASRAPTGGSPLHFGNGTRLTVT.

This clone was counted a few times. J is TRBJ1-3 and V is TRBV19; D might be TRBD1 (6 bases). This CDR3 is 15 amino acids long. Germline CDR1 LNHDA, CDR2 SQIVND (reference sequence). The V gene lost 9 bases and the J gene lost 0 bases, with 15 bases spanning the gap. CDR3 protein: CASKRTDVSGNTIYF. As DNA, the CDR3 is TGTGCCAGCAAAAGGACAGACGTCTCTGGAAACACCATATATTTT.